This is a list of T cell receptor beta chains from one sample in a study of cytotoxic CD8 clonotypes in ibrutinib-treated CLL. The protocol was immunoSEQ multiplex PCR, while the TCRdb copy is restricted to in-frame clones and leaves out a portion. Of about 45,000 clones in the sample, 50% to 75% are singletons; the top ten hold around a fifth. The specimen was PBMCs, collected after 24 months of ibrutinib treatment. These receptors came from a human donor with chronic lymphocytic leukemia. The CDR3 runs from the conserved cysteine through the conserved F or W. Some rows have no size entry. The others give once, few or many, or a class for an expanded clone.

size,V,J,CDR3
few,TRBV15,TRBJ2-7,CATSSNRGGEQYF
few,TRBV2,TRBJ2-7,CASSGAGAYEQYF
.,TRBV2,TRBJ1-5,CASSEALGQGSYQPQHF
.,TRBV11-1,TRBJ1-6,CASSLVWDSRRNSPLHF
.,TRBV25-1,TRBJ2-7,CASRGGAGVSGGYEQYF
.,TRBV5-1,TRBJ1-3,CASRLQGARNTIYF
.,TRBV5-1,TRBJ1-1,CASKTGVNTEAFF
.,TRBV30,TRBJ2-5,CAWSVGQGVETQYF
.,TRBV4-1,TRBJ2-2,CASSLLTGELFF
few,TRBV5-1,TRBJ1-1,CASSPEWGWDTEAFF